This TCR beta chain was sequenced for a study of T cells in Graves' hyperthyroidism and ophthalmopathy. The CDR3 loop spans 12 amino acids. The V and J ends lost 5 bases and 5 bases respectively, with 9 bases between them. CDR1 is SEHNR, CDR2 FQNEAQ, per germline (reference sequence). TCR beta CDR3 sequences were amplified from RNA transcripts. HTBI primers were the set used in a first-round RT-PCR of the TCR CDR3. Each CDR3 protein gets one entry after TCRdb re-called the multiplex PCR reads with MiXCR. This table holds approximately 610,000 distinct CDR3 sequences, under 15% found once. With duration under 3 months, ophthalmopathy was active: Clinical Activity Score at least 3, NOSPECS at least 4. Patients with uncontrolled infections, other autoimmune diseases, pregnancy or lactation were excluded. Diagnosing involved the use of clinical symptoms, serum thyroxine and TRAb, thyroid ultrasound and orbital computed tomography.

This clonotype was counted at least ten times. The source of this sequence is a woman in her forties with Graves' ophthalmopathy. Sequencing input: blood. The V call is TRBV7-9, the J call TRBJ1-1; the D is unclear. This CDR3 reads CASSADGTEAFF. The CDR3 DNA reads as TGTGCCAGCAGCGCGGACGGAACTGAAGCTTTCTTT.